This T cell receptor (beta chain) was identified in a study of blood T cell repertoires in COVID-19. Assay: immunoSEQ multiplex PCR; the TCRdb copy retains only in-frame clones and omits some. The sample shows 110,000 or so clones, roughly 87% of them seen only once. V gave up 5 bases and J gave up 8 bases; unmatched junction bases: 8. The CDR3 has 15 residues. Per the germline V gene, CDR1 is LNHDA and CDR2 is SQIVND (reference sequence). This clone was counted between two and nine times. The chain carries TRBV19 and TRBJ2-1, with TRBD2 identical over 11 bases. This receptor was obtained from a human donor in a cohort sampled during active COVID-19. Sequences were obtained from peripheral blood. CDR3 in amino acids: CASSRTSGGTDEQFF. CDR3 bases: TGTGCCAGTAGTCGCACTAGCGGGGGTACAGATGAGCAGTTCTTC.